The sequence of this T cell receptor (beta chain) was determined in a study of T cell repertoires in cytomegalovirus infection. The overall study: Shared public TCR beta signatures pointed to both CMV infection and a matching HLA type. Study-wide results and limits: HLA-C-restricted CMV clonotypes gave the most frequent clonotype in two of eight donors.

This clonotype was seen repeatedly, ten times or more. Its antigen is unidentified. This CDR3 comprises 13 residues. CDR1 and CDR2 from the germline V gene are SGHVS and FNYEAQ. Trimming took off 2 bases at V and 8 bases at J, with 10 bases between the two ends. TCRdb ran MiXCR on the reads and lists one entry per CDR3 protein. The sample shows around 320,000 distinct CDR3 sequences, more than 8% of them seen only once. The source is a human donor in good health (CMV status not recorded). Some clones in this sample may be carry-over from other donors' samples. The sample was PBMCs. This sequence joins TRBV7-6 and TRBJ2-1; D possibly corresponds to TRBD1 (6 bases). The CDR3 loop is CASSLWGQDEQFF. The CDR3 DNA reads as TGTGCCAGCAGCTTATGGGGACAAGATGAGCAGTTCTTC.